Presented here are 15 T cell receptor beta chains from one specimen sequenced in a study of regulatory T cells in long-lasting Graves disease. Time point reported: persistent/refractory GD, antithyroid drugs over 5 years with positive TRAb. PBMCs were the source of the RNA used for TCR sequencing. Construction of TCR beta libraries relied on iRepertoire HTBI primers and on Arm-PCR targeting CDR3 regions. TCRdb ran MiXCR on the multiplex PCR reads and lists one entry per CDR3 protein. The data hold 650,000 to 700,000 distinct CDR3 sequences, with about 32% observed a single time. Here the sequenced sample was peripheral blood mononuclear cells (PBMCs), taken when the disease was refractory, from a patient treated with antithyroid drugs. These receptors all come from a female donor with Graves disease.

This rearrangement joins TRBV7-9 to TRBJ1-2; D gene unclear. The germline V gene encodes CDR1 SEHNR and CDR2 FQNEAQ (reference sequence). The CDR3 is 14 residues long. The ends were cut back, 1 base at V and 6 bases at J, with 12 bases in the middle. CDR3 nucleotide sequence: TGTGCCAGCAGCTTAGACAGACCTTCGGATGGCTACACCTTC. This translates into CASSLDRPSDGYTF.

This rearrangement joins TRBV6-1 to TRBJ2-6; 12 bases are shared with TRBD2. This CDR3 is built from 16 residues. Germline CDR1 reads MNHNS; CDR2 reads SASEGT. V dropped 6 bases and J dropped 0; count of bases not matched to a gene: 0. Here the CDR3 reads CASRTSGSSGANVLTF. The CDR3 coding sequence is TGTGCCAGCAGGACTAGCGGGAGCTCTGGGGCCAACGTCCTGACTTTC.

There are many counts of this clonotype. The gene calls are TRBV6-1 and TRBJ1-2; D call uncertain. Germline V gene lookup returns CDR1 MNHNS and CDR2 SASEGT. The CDR3 is made up of 13 amino acids. The V and J ends lost 7 bases and 4 bases respectively, with 13 bases between them. CDR3 nucleotides: TGTGCCAGCAAAAGGCCGACCTCCTATGGCTACACCTTC. It yields the protein CASKRPTSYGYTF.

The chain uses TRBV9 and TRBJ1-6; D is perhaps TRBD1 (5 bases). This CDR3 region has 17 residues. Germline loops: CDR1 SGDLS, CDR2 YYNGEE. Trimming stripped 0 bases from V and 9 bases from J, with 19 bases between. CDR3 region: CASSVAPSPGGGSPLHF. In nucleotides, the CDR3 is TGTGCCAGCAGCGTAGCCCCCTCTCCGGGGGGGGGTTCACCCCTCCACTTT.

The V call is TRBV18, the J call TRBJ2-7; unclear D gene. The V and J ends lost 4 bases and 0 bases respectively, with 13 bases between them. CDR3 length: 15 amino acids. CDR1 is KGHSH, CDR2 LQKENI, per germline. CDR3 loop: CASSRRPSASYEQYF. CDR3 coding DNA: TGTGCCAGCTCACGGCGGCCGTCAGCCTCCTACGAGCAGTACTTC.

Concerning this clonotype: A much larger clonotype is one base distant, so this may be a read error. V gene TRBV28 combines with J gene TRBJ1-1, with 7 positions matching TRBD1. Looked up from germline, CDR1 is MDHEN and CDR2 is SYDVKM. The J segment lost 4 bases and the V segment lost 6 bases, leaving 11 bases of the junction unmatched. The CDR3 runs to 15 residues. The CDR3 DNA reads as TGTGCCAGCAGCTCTACGGAACAGGGGCGCACTGAAGCTTTCTTT. This encodes CASSSTEQGRTEAFF.

This chain uses TRBV15 with TRBJ1-2, with unresolved D. Trimming took off 4 bases at V and 7 bases at J, with 13 bases between the two ends. Germline assignment: CDR1 LNHNV and CDR2 YYDKDF (reference sequence). This CDR3 has 13 amino acids. The CDR3 DNA is TGTGCCACCAGCACGCGCCGGGATTCTGGCTACACCTTC. Its translation: CATSTRRDSGYTF.

The chain carries TRBV6-5 and TRBJ2-5, with D tentatively TRBD1 (6 bases). In germline, CDR1 is MNHEY, CDR2 SVGAGI. V was pared by 6 bases and J by 4 bases, with 18 bases between. This CDR3 has 15 amino acids. The CDR3 DNA reads as TGTGCCAGCAGCTTCTCGATAACAGGGACAGAGACCCAGTACTTC. It yields the protein CASSFSITGTETQYF.

The chain is built from TRBV28 and TRBJ2-4, with D tentatively TRBD1 (6 bases). The V and J ends lost 8 bases and 3 bases respectively, with 8 bases between them. Germline V gene lookup returns CDR1 MDHEN and CDR2 SYDVKM. The CDR3 spans 12 residues. DNA of the CDR3: TGTGCCAGCTGGACAGTCAAAAACATTCAGTACTTC. Protein: CASWTVKNIQYF. Full variable domain (missing parts from reference TRBV28 and TRBJ2-4): DVKVTQSSRYLVKRTGEKVFLECVQDMDHENMFWYRQDPGLGLRLIYFSYDVKMKEKGDIPEGYSVSREKKERFSLILESASTNQTSMYLCASWTVKNIQYFGAGTRLSVL.

The table lists this clonotype with a few counts. The V call is TRBV29-1, the J call TRBJ2-7; D might be TRBD2 (6 bases). Germline V CDR1 and CDR2: SQVTM, ANQGSEA. This CDR3 contains 14 residues. V was cut by 1 base and J by 3 bases, with 13 bases left in between. CDR3 sequence reads: CSVEAQGLDYEQYF. The CDR3 region has the DNA TGCAGCGTTGAAGCCCAGGGACTGGACTACGAGCAGTACTTC.

This clonotype occurred once. V is TRBV7-3 and J is TRBJ1-2; the D gene is possibly TRBD1 (5 bases). The CDR3 has 15 amino acids. Germline CDR1 and CDR2: SGHTA and FQGTGA. V lost 5 bases and J lost 2, with 15 bases in between. In DNA form, the CDR3 reads TGTGCCAGCAGCCAAGAACAGGTCGGGAACTATGGCTACACCTTC. Translating it yields CASSQEQVGNYGYTF. The whole variable domain, remainder taken from reference TRBV7-3 and TRBJ1-2, is GAGVSQTPSNKVTEKGKYVELRCDPISGHTALYWYRQSLGQGPEFLIYFQGTGAADDSGLPNDRFFAVRPEGSVSTLKIQRTERGDSAVYLCASSQEQVGNYGYTFGSGTRLTVV.

The J gene is TRBJ2-7, the V gene TRBV5-1; 8 bases are shared with TRBD1. Looked up from germline, CDR1 is SGHRS and CDR2 is YFSETQ. The trim removed 1 base at V and 0 bases at J, leaving 6 bases unmatched. The CDR3 consists of 16 residues. CDR3 loop: CASSLPRDRSSYEQYF. The CDR3 DNA sequence: TGCGCCAGCAGCTTGCCCCGGGACAGGAGCTCCTACGAGCAGTACTTC.

This clonotype was recorded a few times. The chain combines TRBV6-2 or TRBV6-3 with TRBJ1-2; D ambiguous. Germline V gene lookup returns CDR1 MNHEY and CDR2 SVGEGT. This CDR3 comprises 13 residues. V was cut by 0 bases and J by 5 bases, with 7 bases left in between. The CDR3 loop is CASSYSTFYGYTF. The CDR3 DNA reads as TGTGCCAGCAGTTACTCGACTTTTTATGGCTACACCTTC.

This clonotype was seen only a few times. The rearrangement links TRBV6-1 to TRBJ2-7; a possible D gene is TRBD1 (6 bases). This CDR3 is 12 amino acids long. Looked up from germline, CDR1 is MNHNS and CDR2 is SASEGT. V lost 5 bases to trimming and J lost 6 bases, with 11 bases between them. CDR3 nucleotides: TGTGCCAGCAGTTACAGGGTTTGCGAGCAGTACTTC. It codes for CASSYRVCEQYF.

This clonotype was recorded at least ten times. V usage is TRBV12-3 or TRBV12-4 and J usage is TRBJ2-4, with 7 nucleotides matching TRBD1. With 6 bases clipped from V and 6 bases from J, the junction kept 5 bases outside the gene matches. The CDR3 loop spans 13 amino acids. The CDR3 region is CASSIGTANIQYF. The DNA of the CDR3 is TGTGCCAGCAGCATAGGGACAGCAAACATTCAGTACTTC.